Sequencing of this T cell receptor (beta chain) was carried out in a study of T cells after yellow fever vaccination. On the study more broadly: Fractions containing few cells were prepared with SMART-Seq v4 Ultra Low Input. Broader study findings: Weaker, the secondary response peaked sooner, at day 5 versus 15. Only a minor proportion of clonotypes was detected across both CD4 and CD8 compartments.

Germline V gene lookup returns CDR1 MNHNS and CDR2 SASEGT. With 10 bases removed from V and 1 base from J, the gap between germline ends came to 14 bases. This CDR3 is 13 amino acids long. A 5'RACE template-switching step, the method used to make TCR cDNA, added a universal primer site and UMIs. MiXCR, applied by TCRdb to the 5' RACE reads, yields one record per CDR3 protein. Of more than 55,000 distinct CDR3 sequences in the sample, approximately 7% were seen once. There are many counts of this clonotype. What it binds is unknown. Material: CD8+ T cells sorted from PBMCs, obtained 15 days after the yellow fever booster vaccination. This clonotype was obtained from a man between 25 and 39 years old who received the YFV17D yellow fever vaccine. The chain has TRBV6-1 and TRBJ2-7; tentatively, D is TRBD1 (5 bases). The CDR3 coding sequence is TGTGCCACCGGACAACCGCAGTCCTACGAGCAGTACTTC. Protein: CATGQPQSYEQYF.